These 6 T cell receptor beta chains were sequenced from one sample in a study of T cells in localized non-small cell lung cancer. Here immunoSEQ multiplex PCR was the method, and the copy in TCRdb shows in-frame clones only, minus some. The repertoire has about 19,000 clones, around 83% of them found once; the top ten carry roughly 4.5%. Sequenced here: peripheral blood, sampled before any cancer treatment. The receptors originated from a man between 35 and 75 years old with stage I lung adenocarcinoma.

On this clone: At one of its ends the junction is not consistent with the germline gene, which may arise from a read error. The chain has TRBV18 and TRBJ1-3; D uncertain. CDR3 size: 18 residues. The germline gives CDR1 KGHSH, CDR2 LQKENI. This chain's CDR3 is CASSPLSSTSVGGSTIYF. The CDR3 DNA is TGTGCCAGCTCACCCCTCTCCTCAACATCCGTCGGTGGAAGCACCATATATTTT.

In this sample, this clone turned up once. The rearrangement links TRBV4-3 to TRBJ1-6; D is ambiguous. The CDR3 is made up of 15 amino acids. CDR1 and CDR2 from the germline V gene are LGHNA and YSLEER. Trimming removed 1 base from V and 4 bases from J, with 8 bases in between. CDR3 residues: CASSQGRVYNSPLHF. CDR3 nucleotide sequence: TGCGCCAGCAGCCAAGGTCGGGTTTATAATTCACCCCTCCACTTT.

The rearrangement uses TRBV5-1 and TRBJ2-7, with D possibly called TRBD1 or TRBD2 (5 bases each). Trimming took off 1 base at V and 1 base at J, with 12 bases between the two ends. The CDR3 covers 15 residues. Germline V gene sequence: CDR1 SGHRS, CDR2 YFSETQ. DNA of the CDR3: TGCGCCAGCAGCTTGTGGGGGTCCCAATCCTACGAGCAGTACTTC. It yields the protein CASSLWGSQSYEQYF.

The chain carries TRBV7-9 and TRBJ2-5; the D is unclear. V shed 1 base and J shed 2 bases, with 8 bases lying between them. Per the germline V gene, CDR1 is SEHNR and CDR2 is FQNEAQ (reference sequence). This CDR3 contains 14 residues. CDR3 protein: CASSLDPGQETQYF. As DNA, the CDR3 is TGTGCCAGCAGCTTAGATCCAGGACAAGAGACCCAGTACTTC.

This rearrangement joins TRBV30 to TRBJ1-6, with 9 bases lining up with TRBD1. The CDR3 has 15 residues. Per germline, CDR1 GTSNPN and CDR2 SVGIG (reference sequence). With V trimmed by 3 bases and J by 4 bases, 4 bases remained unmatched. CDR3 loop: CAWSPGQGYNSPLHF. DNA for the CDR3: TGTGCCTGGAGCCCGGGACAGGGATATAATTCACCCCTCCACTTT.

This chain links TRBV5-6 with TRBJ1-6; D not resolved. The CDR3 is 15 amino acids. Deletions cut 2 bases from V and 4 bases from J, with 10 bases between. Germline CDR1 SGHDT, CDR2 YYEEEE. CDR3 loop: CASSLEGYYNSPLHF. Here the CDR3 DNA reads TGTGCCAGCAGCTTAGAGGGATATTATAATTCACCCCTCCACTTT.